The clone carrying this T cell receptor beta chain was detected once. Its antigen is not identified. The data stem from a study of cytomegalovirus exposure and HLA in healthy donors. The study ran its PCR with 60 Vbeta and 13 Jbeta primers. Sequencing used immunoSEQ multiplex PCR; TCRdb keeps in-frame clones, though not all of them. The sample contains around 120,000 clones, around 83% of which appear only once. Whole-study results and caveats: Earlier analysis yielded a pattern in which most TCR beta V segments were productive about 87% or about 30% of the time.

CDR3 length: 15 amino acids. V lost 4 bases and J lost 4; bases outside the gene matches: 5. Per the germline V gene, CDR1 is SGHDT and CDR2 is YYEEEE. The chain couples TRBV5-6 to TRBJ1-2; 12 nucleotides align to TRBD1. The sequence was obtained from a girl aged 2 to 9 in good health and CMV-seronegative. Sequencing input: PBMCs. The CDR3: CASSRGQGATYGYTF. CDR3 nucleotides: TGTGCCAGCAGCCGGGGACAGGGGGCGACCTATGGCTACACCTTC.